This passage covers 3 T cell receptor beta chains from one sample sequenced in a study of identical twins. TCRdb fed the 5' RACE reads into MiXCR, producing one record per CDR3 protein. The sample lists about 240,000 distinct CDR3 sequences, approximately 11% occurring once. This same sample was also part of a study on yellow fever vaccine responses in identical twins.

Sequencing was carried out using memory (CD45RO+) T cells sorted from blood. Receptors originate from a woman aged 18-29 years in good health.

The chain links TRBV2 to TRBJ2-1; TRBD1 agrees at 9 bases. V gave up 6 bases and J gave up 9 bases; unmatched junction bases: 6. This CDR3 has 13 residues. CDR1 is SNHLY, CDR2 FYNNEI, per germline. The CDR3 sequence: CASSGTGFGEQFF. In DNA, the CDR3 is TGTGCCAGCAGCGGGACAGGGTTCGGTGAGCAGTTCTTC.

This clonotype was seen a few times. The CDR3 is CASRSFRGGETQYF. Written as DNA, the CDR3 is TGTGCCAGCAGGTCTTTCAGGGGCGGCGAGACCCAGTACTTC. The chain uses TRBV28 and TRBJ2-5; possibly TRBD1 for D (6 bases). V shed 6 bases and J shed 5 bases, with 16 bases lying between them. Germline V lookup: CDR1 MDHEN, CDR2 SYDVKM. The CDR3 covers 14 residues.

The chain links TRBV7-8 to TRBJ2-3; TRBD2 matches 10 bases. The CDR3 totals 15 residues. The trim removed 5 bases at V and 5 bases at J, leaving 7 bases unmatched. Germline assignment: CDR1 SGHVS and CDR2 FQNEAQ. CDR3 sequence reads: CASSQQWTSGDTQYF. CDR3 nucleotides: TGTGCCAGCAGCCAACAGTGGACTAGCGGAGATACGCAGTATTTT.